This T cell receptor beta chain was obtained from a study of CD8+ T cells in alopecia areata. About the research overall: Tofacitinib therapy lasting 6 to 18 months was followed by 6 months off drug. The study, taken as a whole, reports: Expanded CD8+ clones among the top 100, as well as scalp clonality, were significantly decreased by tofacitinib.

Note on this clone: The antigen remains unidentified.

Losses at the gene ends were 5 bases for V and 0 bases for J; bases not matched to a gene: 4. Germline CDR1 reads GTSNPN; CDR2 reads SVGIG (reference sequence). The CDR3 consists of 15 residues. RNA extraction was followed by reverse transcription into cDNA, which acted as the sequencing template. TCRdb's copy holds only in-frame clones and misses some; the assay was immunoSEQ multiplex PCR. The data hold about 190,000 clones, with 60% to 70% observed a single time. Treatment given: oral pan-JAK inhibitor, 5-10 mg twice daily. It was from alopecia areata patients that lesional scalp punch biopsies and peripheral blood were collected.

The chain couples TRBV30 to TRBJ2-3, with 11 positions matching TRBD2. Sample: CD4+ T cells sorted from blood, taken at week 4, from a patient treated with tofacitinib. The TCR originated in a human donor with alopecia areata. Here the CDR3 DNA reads TGTGCCTGGGGTTTAGCGGGAGGGAGCACAGATACGCAGTATTTT. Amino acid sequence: CAWGLAGGSTDTQYF.